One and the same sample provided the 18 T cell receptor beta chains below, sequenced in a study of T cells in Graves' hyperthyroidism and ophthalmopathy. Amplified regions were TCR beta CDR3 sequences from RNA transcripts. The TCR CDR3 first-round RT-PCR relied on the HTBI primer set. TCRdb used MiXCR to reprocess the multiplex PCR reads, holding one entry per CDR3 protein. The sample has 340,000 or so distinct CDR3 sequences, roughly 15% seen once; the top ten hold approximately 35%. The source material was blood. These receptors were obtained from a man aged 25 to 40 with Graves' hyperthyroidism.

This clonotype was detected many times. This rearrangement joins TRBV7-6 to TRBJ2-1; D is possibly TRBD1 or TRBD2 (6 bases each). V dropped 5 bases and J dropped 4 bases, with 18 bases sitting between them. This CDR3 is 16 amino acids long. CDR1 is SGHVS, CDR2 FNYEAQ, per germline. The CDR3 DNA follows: TGTGCCAGCAGCCAGATGAAAGGGGGGTTTTACAATGAGCAGTTCTTC. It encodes CASSQMKGGFYNEQFF.

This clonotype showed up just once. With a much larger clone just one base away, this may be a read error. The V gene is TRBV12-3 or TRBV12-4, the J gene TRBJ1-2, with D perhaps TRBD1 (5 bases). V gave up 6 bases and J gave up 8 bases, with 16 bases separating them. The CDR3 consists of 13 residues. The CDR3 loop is CASSRAPGRGYTF. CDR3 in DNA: TGTGCCAGCAGCCGGGCTCCGGGGCGAGGCTACACCTTC.

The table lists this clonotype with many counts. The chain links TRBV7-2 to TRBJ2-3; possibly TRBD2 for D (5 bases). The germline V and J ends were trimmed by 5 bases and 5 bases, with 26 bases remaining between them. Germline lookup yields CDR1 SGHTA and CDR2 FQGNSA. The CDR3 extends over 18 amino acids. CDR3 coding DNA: TGTGCCAGCAGCCGTAGGACCTCCGGGCCCCCGAGGGAAGATACGCAGTATTTT. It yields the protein CASSRRTSGPPREDTQYF.

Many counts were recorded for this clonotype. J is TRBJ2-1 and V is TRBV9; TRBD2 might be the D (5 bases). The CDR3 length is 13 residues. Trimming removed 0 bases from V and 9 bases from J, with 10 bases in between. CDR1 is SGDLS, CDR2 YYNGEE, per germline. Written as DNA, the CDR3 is TGTGCCAGCAGCGTAGGGTCGGGAATTGAGCAGTTCTTC. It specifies CASSVGSGIEQFF.

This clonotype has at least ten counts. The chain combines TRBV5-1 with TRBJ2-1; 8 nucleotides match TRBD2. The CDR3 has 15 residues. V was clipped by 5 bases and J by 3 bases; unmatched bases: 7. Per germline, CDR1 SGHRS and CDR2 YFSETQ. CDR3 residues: CASSRIAGIYNEQFF. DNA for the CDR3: TGCGCCAGCAGTCGTATAGCGGGAATCTACAATGAGCAGTTCTTC.

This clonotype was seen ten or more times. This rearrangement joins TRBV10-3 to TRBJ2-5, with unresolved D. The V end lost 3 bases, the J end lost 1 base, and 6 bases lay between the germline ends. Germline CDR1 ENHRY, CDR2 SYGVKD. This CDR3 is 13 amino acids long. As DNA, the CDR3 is TGTGCCATCAGTGAAGAATCCCAAGAGACCCAGTACTTC. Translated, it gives CAISEESQETQYF.

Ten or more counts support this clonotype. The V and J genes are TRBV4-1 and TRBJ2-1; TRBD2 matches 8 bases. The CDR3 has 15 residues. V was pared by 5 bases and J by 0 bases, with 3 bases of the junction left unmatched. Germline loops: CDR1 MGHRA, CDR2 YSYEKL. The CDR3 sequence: CASSAGTSSYNEQFF. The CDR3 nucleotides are TGCGCCAGCAGCGCCGGGACTAGCTCCTACAATGAGCAGTTCTTC.

In nucleotides, the CDR3 is TGCGCCAGCAGCCACCCCGGGACAGGGGGAAAAGGGTCACCCCTCCACTTT. Translated, it gives CASSHPGTGGKGSPLHF. This chain links TRBV4-1 with TRBJ1-6; 11 bases are a match to TRBD1. V trimming: 3 bases; J trimming: 10 bases; junction bases outside the gene matches: 11. There are 17 residues in the CDR3. Per germline, CDR1 MGHRA and CDR2 YSYEKL.

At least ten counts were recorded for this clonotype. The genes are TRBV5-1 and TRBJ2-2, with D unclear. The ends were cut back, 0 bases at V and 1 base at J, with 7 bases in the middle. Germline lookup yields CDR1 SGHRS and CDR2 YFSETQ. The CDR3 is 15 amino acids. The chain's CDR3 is CASSLAARNTGELFF. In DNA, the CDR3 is TGCGCCAGCAGCTTGGCGGCCAGGAACACCGGGGAGCTGTTTTTT.

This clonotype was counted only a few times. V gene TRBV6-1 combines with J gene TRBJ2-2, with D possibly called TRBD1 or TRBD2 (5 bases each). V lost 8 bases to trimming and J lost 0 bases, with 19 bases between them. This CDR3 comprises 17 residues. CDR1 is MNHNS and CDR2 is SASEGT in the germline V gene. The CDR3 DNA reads TGTGCCAGCGGCCGCGGACCAGCGGACACGAACACCGGGGAGCTGTTTTTT. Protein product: CASGRGPADTNTGELFF.

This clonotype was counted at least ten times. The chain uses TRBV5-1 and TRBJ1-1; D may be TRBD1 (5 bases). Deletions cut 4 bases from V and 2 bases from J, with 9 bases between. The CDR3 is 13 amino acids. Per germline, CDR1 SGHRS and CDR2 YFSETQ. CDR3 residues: CASSRDPNTEAFF. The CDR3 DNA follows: TGCGCCAGCAGCAGGGACCCCAACACTGAAGCTTTCTTT.

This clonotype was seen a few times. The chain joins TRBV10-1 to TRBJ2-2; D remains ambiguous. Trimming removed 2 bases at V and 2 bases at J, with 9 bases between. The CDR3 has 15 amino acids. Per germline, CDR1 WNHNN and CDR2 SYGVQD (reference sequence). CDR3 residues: CASSERAGNTGELFF. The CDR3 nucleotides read TGCGCCAGCAGTGAGAGGGCAGGCAACACCGGGGAGCTGTTTTTT.

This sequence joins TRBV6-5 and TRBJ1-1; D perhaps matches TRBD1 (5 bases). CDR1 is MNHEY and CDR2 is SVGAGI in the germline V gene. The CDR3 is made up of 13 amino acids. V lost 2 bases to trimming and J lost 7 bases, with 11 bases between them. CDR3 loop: CASSYRRDSEAFF. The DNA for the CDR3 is TGTGCCAGCAGTTACCGCAGGGATAGTGAAGCTTTCTTT.

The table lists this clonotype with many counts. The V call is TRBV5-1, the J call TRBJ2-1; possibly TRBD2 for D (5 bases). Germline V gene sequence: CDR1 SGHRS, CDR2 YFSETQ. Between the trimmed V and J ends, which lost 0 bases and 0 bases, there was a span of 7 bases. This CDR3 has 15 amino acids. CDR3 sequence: CASSLEGVSYNEQFF. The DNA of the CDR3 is TGCGCCAGCAGCTTGGAGGGAGTCTCCTACAATGAGCAGTTCTTC.

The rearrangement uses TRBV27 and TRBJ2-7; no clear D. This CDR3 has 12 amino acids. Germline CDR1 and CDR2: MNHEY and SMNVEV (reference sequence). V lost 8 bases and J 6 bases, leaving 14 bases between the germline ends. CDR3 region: CASATYLGEQYF. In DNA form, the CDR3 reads TGTGCCAGCGCTACCTACCTCGGCGAGCAGTACTTC.

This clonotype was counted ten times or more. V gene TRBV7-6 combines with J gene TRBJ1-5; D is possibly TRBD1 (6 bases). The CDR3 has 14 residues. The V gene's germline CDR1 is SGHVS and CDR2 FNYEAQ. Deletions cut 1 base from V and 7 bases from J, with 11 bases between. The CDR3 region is CASSLDTGNQPQHF. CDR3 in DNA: TGTGCCAGCAGCTTAGACACAGGGAACCAGCCCCAGCATTTT.

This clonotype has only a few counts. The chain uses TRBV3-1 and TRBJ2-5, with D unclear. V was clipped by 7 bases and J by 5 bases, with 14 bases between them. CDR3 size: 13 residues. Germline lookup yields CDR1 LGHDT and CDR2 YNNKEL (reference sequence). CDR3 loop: CASKGWLRETQYF. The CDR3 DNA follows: TGTGCCAGCAAGGGTTGGTTACGGGAGACCCAGTACTTC.

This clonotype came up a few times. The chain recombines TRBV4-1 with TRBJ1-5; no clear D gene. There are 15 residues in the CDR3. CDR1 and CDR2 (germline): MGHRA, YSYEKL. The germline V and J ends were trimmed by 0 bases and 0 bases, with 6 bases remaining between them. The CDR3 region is CASSQDSHSNQPQHF. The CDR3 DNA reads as TGCGCCAGCAGCCAAGACAGTCATAGCAATCAGCCCCAGCATTTT.